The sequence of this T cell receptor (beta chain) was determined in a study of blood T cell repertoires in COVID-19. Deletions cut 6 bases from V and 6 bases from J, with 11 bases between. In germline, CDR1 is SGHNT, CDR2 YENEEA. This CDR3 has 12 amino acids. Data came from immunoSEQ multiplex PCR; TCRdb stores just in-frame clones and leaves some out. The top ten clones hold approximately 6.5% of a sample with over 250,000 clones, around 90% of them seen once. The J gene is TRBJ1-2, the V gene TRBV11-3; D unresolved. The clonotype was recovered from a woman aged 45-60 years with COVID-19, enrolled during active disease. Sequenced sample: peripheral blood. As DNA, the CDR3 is TGTGCCAGCAGTGTCGCGGGTCATGGCTACACCTTC. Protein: CASSVAGHGYTF. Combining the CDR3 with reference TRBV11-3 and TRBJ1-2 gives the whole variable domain EAGVVQSPRYKIIEKKQPVAFWCNPISGHNTLYWYLQNLGQGPELLIRYENEEAVDDSQLPKDRFSAERLKGVDSTLKIQPAELGDSAVYLCASSVAGHGYTFGSGTRLTVV.